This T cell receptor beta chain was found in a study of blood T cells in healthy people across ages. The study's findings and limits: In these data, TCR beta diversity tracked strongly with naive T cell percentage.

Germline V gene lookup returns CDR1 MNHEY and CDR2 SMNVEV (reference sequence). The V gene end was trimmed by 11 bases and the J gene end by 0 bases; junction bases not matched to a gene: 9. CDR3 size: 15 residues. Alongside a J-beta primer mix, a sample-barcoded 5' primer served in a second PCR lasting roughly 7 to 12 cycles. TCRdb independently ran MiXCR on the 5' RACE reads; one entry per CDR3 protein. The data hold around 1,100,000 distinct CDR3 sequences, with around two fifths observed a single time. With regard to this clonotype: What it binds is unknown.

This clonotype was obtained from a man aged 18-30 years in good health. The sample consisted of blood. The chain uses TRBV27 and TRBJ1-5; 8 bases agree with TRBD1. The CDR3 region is CALSRTGISNQPQHF. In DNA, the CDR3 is TGTGCCCTCTCAAGGACAGGGATTAGCAATCAGCCCCAGCATTTT.